The table lists the clone carrying this T cell receptor (beta chain) with a few counts. The source of the sample is a study of blood T cell repertoires in COVID-19. Study-level information: Samples of COVID-19 (acute and convalescent) were obtained from the United States, Italy and Spain. The cDNA or gDNA used as material had been derived from T cells, B-cell-depleted T cells, or PBMCs.

Per the original methods: Reference gene primer amplification yielded estimated nucleated cell counts. Repertoires were generated with immunoSEQ multiplex PCR, while TCRdb's copy carries only in-frame clones and drops some. For V, J and clone size, that table is used; D and trimming come from the DNA. The table has under 50,000 clones, about four fifths seen once. The V segment lost 5 bases and the J segment 0 bases; nucleotides outside the gene matches: 7. The germline gives CDR1 SEHNR, CDR2 FQNEAQ (reference sequence). This CDR3 is built from 16 residues. The source is a man aged 65 to 85 with acute or convalescent COVID-19. The sample taken for sequencing was peripheral blood. The chain has TRBV7-9 and TRBJ1-3; 7 bases agree with TRBD1. The CDR3 sequence: CASSNDRVGSGNTIYF. CDR3 bases: TGTGCCAGCAGCAACGACAGGGTAGGCTCTGGAAACACCATATATTTT. Full variable domain (missing parts from reference TRBV7-9 and TRBJ1-3): DTGVSQNPRHKITKRGQNVTFRCDPISEHNRLYWYRQTLGQGPEFLTYFQNEAQLEKSRLLSDRFSAERPKGSFSTLEIQRTEQGDSAMYLCASSNDRVGSGNTIYFGEGSWLTVV.